This is a list of T cell receptor beta chains from one sample in a study of cytomegalovirus exposure and HLA in healthy donors. Sequenced by immunoSEQ multiplex PCR; TCRdb stores in-frame clones only, minus some. This sample has approximately 170,000 clones, with approximately 80% found just once. Sequenced material: PBMCs. These receptors were collected from a male donor in good health and CMV-seronegative. Each CDR3 is given with its conserved first and last residue. D genes are given only for firm matches. Some rows have no size entry. The others give once, few or many, or a class for an expanded clone.

v_gene	abundance	d_gene	j_gene	CDR3aa	CDR3nt
TRBV4-2	-	TRBD2	TRBJ2-7	CASSGSGGAAYEQYF	TGTGCCAGCAGCGGAAGCGGGGGGGCCGCTTACGAGCAGTACTTC
TRBV10-3	-	-	TRBJ2-1	CATFFVWWHHEQFF	TGTGCCACCTTTTTTGTTTGGTGGCACCATGAGCAGTTCTTC
TRBV28	-	TRBD1	TRBJ2-7	CASSGQGAIYEQYF	TGTGCCAGCAGCGGACAGGGGGCTATTTACGAGCAGTACTTC
TRBV19	-	-	TRBJ1-1	CASSPRTSEAFF	TGTGCCAGTAGTCCTCGGACTTCTGAAGCTTTCTTT
TRBV4-3	-	TRBD1	TRBJ1-5	CASSQGTGVDQPQHF	TGCGCCAGCAGCCAGGGGACAGGGGTTGATCAGCCCCAGCATTTT
TRBV9	-	TRBD2	TRBJ2-1	CASSPAGGLYNEQFF	TGTGCCAGCAGCCCAGCGGGGGGGCTCTACAATGAGCAGTTCTTC
TRBV7-6	-	TRBD1	TRBJ2-7	CASSPRTGGAGYEQYF	TGTGCCAGCAGCCCACGGACAGGGGGCGCCGGGTACGAGCAGTACTTC
TRBV7-9	-	-	TRBJ1-4	CASSGKGGDNEKLFF	TGTGCCAGCAGCGGTAAAGGGGGAGATAATGAAAAACTGTTTTTT
TRBV6-1	few	TRBD2	TRBJ2-3	CASSAGGHTDTQYF	TGTGCCAGCAGTGCGGGGGGGCATACAGATACGCAGTATTTT
TRBV19	few	TRBD1	TRBJ2-7	CASSITRGHSYEQYF	TGTGCCAGTAGTATAACGAGGGGGCACAGCTACGAGCAGTACTTC
TRBV10-3	once	TRBD1	TRBJ2-3	CAIRGDRVTDTQYF	TGTGCCATTAGGGGGGACAGGGTCACAGATACGCAGTATTTT
TRBV28	-	TRBD1	TRBJ1-2	CASRVGTGRIYGYTF	TGTGCCAGTCGGGTAGGGACAGGAAGAATCTATGGCTACACCTTC
TRBV11-2	-	TRBD1	TRBJ1-1	CASRLGQGVEAFF	TGTGCCAGCAGACTCGGACAGGGGGTTGAAGCTTTCTTT
TRBV29-1	-	TRBD1	TRBJ2-3	CSGRTGGYLDTQYF	TGCAGCGGTCGGACAGGGGGCTATCTTGATACGCAGTATTTT
TRBV5-1	-	-	TRBJ1-2	CASSSEGQTYGYTF	TGCGCCAGCAGCTCGGAAGGACAAACCTATGGCTACACCTTC
TRBV7-3	-	-	TRBJ1-1	CASSLVGGALAEAFF	TGTGCCAGCAGCCTCGTGGGGGGAGCCCTGGCTGAAGCTTTCTTT
TRBV29-1	once	TRBD1	TRBJ1-2	CSVGSRGGQGASYGYTF	TGCAGCGTTGGATCCCGCGGGGGACAGGGGGCGAGCTATGGCTACACCTTC
TRBV5-1	-	TRBD2	TRBJ2-3	CASRRTSGSRTDTQYF	TGCGCCAGCAGACGGACTAGCGGGAGTCGGACAGATACGCAGTATTTT
TRBV29-1	-	TRBD2	TRBJ2-3	CSVALAGVDTQYF	TGCAGCGTTGCTCTAGCGGGGGTGGATACGCAGTATTTT
TRBV28	-	TRBD1	TRBJ2-5	CASSSTYTRQGSGETQYF	TGTGCCAGCAGTTCCACCTATACACGACAGGGATCGGGGGAGACCCAGTACTTC
TRBV27	few	-	TRBJ1-2	CASSQLGSLGWGYTF	TGTGCCAGCAGCCAACTAGGGTCTCTAGGTTGGGGCTACACCTTC
TRBV2	-	TRBD1	TRBJ2-5	CASSEVAQSQAWNPGDRVRETQYF	TGTGCCAGCAGTGAAGTCGCACAGTCCCAAGCCTGGAATCCTGGGGACAGGGTTCGAGAGACCCAGTACTTC
TRBV4-3	-	-	TRBJ1-4	CASSQDFDTTNEKLFF	TGCGCCAGCAGCCAAGATTTTGACACAACTAATGAAAAACTGTTTTTT
TRBV19	-	-	TRBJ2-4	CASSIDPGLRGAKNIQYF	TGTGCCAGTAGTATAGATCCGGGGTTAAGGGGGGCCAAAAACATTCAGTACTTC
TRBV10-1	-	-	TRBJ2-2	CASSETDTGELFF	TGCGCCAGCAGTGAGACGGACACCGGGGAGCTGTTTTTT
TRBV28	-	-	TRBJ1-5	CASRPTAVSFNQPQHF	TGTGCCAGCAGGCCTACCGCGGTCTCTTTCAATCAGCCCCAGCATTTT
TRBV10-3	few	TRBD1	TRBJ1-1	CAISGTGNTEAFF	TGTGCCATCAGTGGGACAGGGAACACTGAAGCTTTCTTT
TRBV29-1	-	TRBD1	TRBJ2-2	CSVDLGTANTGELFF	TGCAGCGTTGATTTGGGGACAGCGAACACCGGGGAGCTGTTTTTT
TRBV2	once	TRBD1	TRBJ2-1	CASRGDRDYNEQFF	TGTGCCAGCAGGGGGGACAGGGATTACAATGAGCAGTTCTTC
TRBV4-3	-	TRBD2	TRBJ2-6	CASSPGLAAGANVLTF	TGCGCCAGCAGCCCCGGACTAGCCGCTGGGGCCAACGTCCTGACTTTC
TRBV5-1	few	-	TRBJ1-5	CASSKGADQPQHF	TGCGCCAGCAGCAAAGGAGCGGATCAGCCCCAGCATTTT
TRBV28	-	TRBD2	TRBJ2-3	CASSPDPLAGGRATDTQYF	TGTGCCAGCAGCCCGGATCCCCTAGCGGGGGGCCGTGCCACAGATACGCAGTATTTT
TRBV27	-	-	TRBJ2-6	CASSFVGANVLTF	TGTGCCAGCAGTTTCGTTGGGGCCAACGTCCTGACTTTC
TRBV15	-	-	TRBJ2-1	CATSPRLVGNEQFF	TGTGCCACCAGCCCCCGACTAGTCGGCAATGAGCAGTTCTTC
TRBV5-4	once	-	TRBJ2-2	CASSLMAGSRTGELFF	TGTGCCAGCAGCTTGATGGCGGGATCCCGCACCGGGGAGCTGTTTTTT
TRBV6-1	once	-	TRBJ1-6	CASSAAADYNSPLHF	TGTGCCAGCAGTGCGGCGGCAGATTATAATTCACCCCTCCACTTT
TRBV4-3	-	-	TRBJ2-3	CASSQESQGTQYF	TGCGCCAGCAGCCAAGAGAGCCAGGGTACGCAGTATTTT
TRBV5-1	-	TRBD2	TRBJ2-1	CASSPGTSGIGNEQFF	TGCGCCAGCAGCCCCGGAACTAGCGGGATCGGAAATGAGCAGTTCTTC
TRBV6-5	-	-	TRBJ2-7	CASSDDRQDYEQYF	TGTGCCAGCAGCGACGACAGGCAGGACTACGAGCAGTACTTC
TRBV19	-	TRBD2	TRBJ2-1	CASSPGGALHNEQFF	TGTGCCAGTAGCCCCGGGGGGGCCCTCCACAATGAGCAGTTCTTC
TRBV6-1	-	-	TRBJ1-6	CASNQGGSPLHF	TGTGCCAGCAACCAGGGTGGCTCACCCCTCCACTTT
TRBV20-1	-	-	TRBJ2-7	CSASSGYEQYF	TGCAGTGCTAGTTCGGGCTACGAGCAGTACTTC
TRBV27	-	-	TRBJ2-3	CASSFVGGADTQYF	TGTGCCAGCAGTTTCGTAGGGGGAGCAGATACGCAGTATTTT
TRBV19	-	-	TRBJ2-1	CASSILQGNEQFF	TGTGCCAGTAGTATCCTTCAGGGAAATGAGCAGTTCTTC
TRBV5-1	-	-	TRBJ2-1	CASSLVSGLDNEQFF	TGCGCCAGCAGCTTGGTGTCGGGTTTGGACAATGAGCAGTTCTTC
TRBV7-8	-	-	TRBJ2-3	CASSRPTLDTDTQYF	TGTGCCAGCAGCCGCCCGACCCTAGACACAGATACGCAGTATTTT